This T cell receptor beta chain was captured by sequencing in a study of T-cell memory formation after mild COVID-19. Regarding this clonotype: Its specificity is unknown.

Study-level findings and limits: Clones contracting across day 15 to 85 had a balanced CD4/CD8 profile; later expanding clones leaned CD4+. CD8+ contracting clones occupied EMRA, while CD4+ ones occupied mainly CM and EM.

5'RACE, which relied on constant-segment primers, yielded TCR alpha and TCR beta cDNA libraries carrying sample barcodes and UMIs. Via MiXCR, TCRdb re-called the 5' RACE reads, giving one row per CDR3 protein. The sample includes about 410,000 distinct CDR3 sequences, about 22% seen only once; the top ten take roughly 13%. Germline V lookup: CDR1 MNHEY, CDR2 SVGEGT. The ends were cut back, 6 bases at V and 5 bases at J, with 11 bases in the middle. The CDR3 loop spans 12 amino acids. Sequencing input: PBMCs or a T cell subset sorted from them (not recorded which). The source is an adult woman who had mild COVID-19 (a few samples of this study predate the infection). Cell type and time point are not known. The rearrangement joins TRBV6-2 or TRBV6-3 to TRBJ2-7; D might be TRBD1 (6 bases). CDR3 sequence reads: CASRGASNEQYF. CDR3 nucleotide sequence: TGTGCCAGCAGGGGGGCTTCCAACGAGCAGTACTTC.